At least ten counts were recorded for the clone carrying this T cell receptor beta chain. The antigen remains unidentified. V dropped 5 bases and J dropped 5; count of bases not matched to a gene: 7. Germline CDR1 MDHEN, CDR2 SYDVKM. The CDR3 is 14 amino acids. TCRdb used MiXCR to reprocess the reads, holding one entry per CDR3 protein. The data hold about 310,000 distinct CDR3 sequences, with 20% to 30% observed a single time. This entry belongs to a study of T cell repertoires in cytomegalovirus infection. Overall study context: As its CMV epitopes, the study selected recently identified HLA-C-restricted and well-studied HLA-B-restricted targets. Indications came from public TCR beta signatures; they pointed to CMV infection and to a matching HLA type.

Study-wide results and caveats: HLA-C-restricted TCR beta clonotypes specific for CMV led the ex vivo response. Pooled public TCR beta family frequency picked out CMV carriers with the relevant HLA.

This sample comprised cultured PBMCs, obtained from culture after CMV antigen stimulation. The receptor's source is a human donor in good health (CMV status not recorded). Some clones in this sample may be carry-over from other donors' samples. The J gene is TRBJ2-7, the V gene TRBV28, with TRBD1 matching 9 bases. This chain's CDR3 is CASSIWTGVNEQYF. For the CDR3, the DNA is TGTGCCAGCAGTATCTGGACAGGGGTAAACGAGCAGTACTTC.